This T cell receptor (beta chain) came from a study of T cells in localized non-small cell lung cancer. Data came from immunoSEQ multiplex PCR; TCRdb stores just in-frame clones and leaves some out. Among over 20,000 clones listed, more than 75% were seen once. The study's findings and limits: Sequencing, confined to only one tumor region, leaves heterogeneity possible. There was higher T cell clonality in uninvolved adjacent lung than in tumor, and it was highest there. There were a median about 53 of the top 100 tumor clones appearing in adjacent lung.

Germline V gene sequence: CDR1 DFQATT, CDR2 SNEGSKA (reference sequence). The V end lost 6 bases, the J end lost 4 bases, and 9 bases lay between the germline ends. There are 11 residues in the CDR3. Regarding this clone: Antigen: not known.

The source was peripheral blood, collected before any cancer treatment. The rearrangement joins TRBV20-1 to TRBJ1-2; D ambiguous. This TCR was recovered from a male donor aged 60 or over with stage I squamous cell lung carcinoma. The CDR3 protein is CSAPAGYGYTF. For the CDR3, the DNA is TGCAGTGCCCCCGCGGGCTATGGCTACACCTTC.